This TCR beta chain was documented in a study of siplizumab effects on memory and regulatory T cells. The assay was immunoSEQ multiplex PCR, and TCRdb's table has in-frame clones only and misses some. The sample lists more than 95,000 clones; less than 95% were seen once. CDR3 length: 14 amino acids. Between the trimmed V and J ends, which lost 2 bases and 2 bases, there was a span of 9 bases. Looked up from germline, CDR1 is SEHNR and CDR2 is FQNEAQ (reference sequence). The clonotype originates from a human donor in good health. The rearrangement uses TRBV7-9 and TRBJ1-2; TRBD1 is a possible D gene (6 bases). Sequenced: non-Treg CD4+ T cells sorted from blood. The CDR3 coding sequence is TGTGCCAGCAGCTTAACAGGGTTAAACTATGGCTACACCTTC. This codes for CASSLTGLNYGYTF.